This record concerns one T cell receptor beta chain sequence. The V gene end was trimmed by 6 bases and the J gene end by 2 bases; junction bases not matched to a gene: 7. This CDR3 region has 15 residues. This sample is drawn from a study of regulatory T cells in long-lasting Graves disease. Construction of TCR beta libraries relied on iRepertoire HTBI primers and on Arm-PCR targeting CDR3 regions. TCRdb reprocessed the multiplex PCR reads via MiXCR and lists one record per CDR3 protein. The sample holds about 360,000 distinct CDR3 sequences, around 15% seen once. Documented time point: newly diagnosed GD, antithyroid drugs for less than 3 months. Researchers made the TCR library from RNA that was extracted from PBMCs. The data also belong to a second study, concerning T cells in Graves' hyperthyroidism and ophthalmopathy.

This TCR came from a woman under 30 with Graves disease. The rearrangement uses TRBV12-3 or TRBV12-4 and TRBJ1-5; 7 nucleotides align to TRBD1. The sequencing used peripheral blood mononuclear cells (PBMCs), collected at new diagnosis, from a patient treated with antithyroid drugs. CDR3 bases: TGTGCCAGCAGACCCACAGGGGTTGGCAATCAGCCCCAGCATTTT. Translated: CASRPTGVGNQPQHF.